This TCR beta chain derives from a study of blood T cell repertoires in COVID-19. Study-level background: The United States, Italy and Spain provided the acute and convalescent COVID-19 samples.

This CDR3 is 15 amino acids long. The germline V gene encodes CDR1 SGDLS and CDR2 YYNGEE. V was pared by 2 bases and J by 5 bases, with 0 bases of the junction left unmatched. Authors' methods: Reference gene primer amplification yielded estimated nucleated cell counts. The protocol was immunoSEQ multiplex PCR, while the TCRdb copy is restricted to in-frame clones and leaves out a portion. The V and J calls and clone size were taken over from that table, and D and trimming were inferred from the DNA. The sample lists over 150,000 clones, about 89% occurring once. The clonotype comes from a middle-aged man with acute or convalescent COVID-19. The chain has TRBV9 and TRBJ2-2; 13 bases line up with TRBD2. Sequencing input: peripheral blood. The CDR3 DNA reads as TGTGCCAGCAGCGTGACTAGCGGGAGGACCGGGGAGCTGTTTTTT. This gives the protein CASSVTSGRTGELFF.